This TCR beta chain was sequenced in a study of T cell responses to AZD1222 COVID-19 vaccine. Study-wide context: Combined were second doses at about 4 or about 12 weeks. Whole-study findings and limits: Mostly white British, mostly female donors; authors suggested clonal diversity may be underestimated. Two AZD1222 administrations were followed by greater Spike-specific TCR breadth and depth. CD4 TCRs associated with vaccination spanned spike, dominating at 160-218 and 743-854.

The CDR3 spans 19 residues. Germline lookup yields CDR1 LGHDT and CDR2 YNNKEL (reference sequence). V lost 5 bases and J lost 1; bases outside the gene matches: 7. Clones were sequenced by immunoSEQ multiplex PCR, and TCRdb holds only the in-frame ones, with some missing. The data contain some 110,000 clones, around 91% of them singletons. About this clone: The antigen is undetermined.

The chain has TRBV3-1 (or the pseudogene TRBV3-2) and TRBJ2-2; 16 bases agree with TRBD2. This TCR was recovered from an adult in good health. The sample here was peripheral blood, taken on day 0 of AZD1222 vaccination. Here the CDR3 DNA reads TGTGCCAGCAGCTACATGGGACTAGCGGGGGGGAAGAACACCGGGGAGCTGTTTTTT. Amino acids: CASSYMGLAGGKNTGELFF.